This entry describes one TCR beta chain. Its antigen target is currently unknown. Base qualities are missing; no much larger clone stands one base away. The source of the sample is a study of T cell changes during pregnancy in multiple sclerosis (dated by TCRdb to about 2019). Notes on the research overall: Changes in the T cell repertoire over the course of pregnancy were examined in this study in women with multiple sclerosis.

V gives up 5 bases and J gives up 0 bases, and the segment between their germline ends measures 14 bases. Sequences SGHVS (CDR1) and FQNEAQ (CDR2) are obtained from the germline V gene. The CDR3 measures 15 amino acids from cysteine to phenylalanine. This entry keeps only the CDR3 DNA: 45 bases, framed from base 1. Library prep was done by the immunoSEQ multiplex PCR assay. As stored in TCRdb, this immuneACCESS dataset retains in-frame rearrangements with V and J assigned. A fraction of the clones does not appear; measured against another copy, unresolved V genes explain less than half of the discrepancy, and the remainder lacks a known reason. The sample table lists around 30,000 clones, 85% of them with a count of one. The top ten clonotypes cover approximately 8% of the sample.

Here the chain combines TRBV7-8 and TRBJ2-7; the D gene is perhaps TRBD1, on 6 matching bases. The receptor was isolated from a female donor with multiple sclerosis, enrolled in a pregnancy study. Here the sequenced sample was CD8+ T cells from peripheral blood mononuclear cells, taken after pregnancy. The sequenced DNA is TGTGCCAGCAGCACTGCGGCCAGGGGCTCCTACGAGCAGTACTTC. It is translated as CASSTAARGSYEQYF.